Below are 17 T cell receptor beta chains sequenced from a single sample in a study of blood T cell repertoires in COVID-19. TCRdb's table, derived via immunoSEQ multiplex PCR, lists solely in-frame clones and lacks some. The sample shows more than 95,000 clones, around 89% of them seen only once. The sequenced sample was peripheral blood. These receptors all stem from a human donor in a cohort sampled during active COVID-19.

J is TRBJ2-7 and V is TRBV5-1; TRBD1 matches 9 bases. Losses at the gene ends were 1 base for V and 6 bases for J; bases not matched to a gene: 8. The V gene's germline CDR1 is SGHRS and CDR2 YFSETQ. The CDR3 covers 15 residues. CDR3 coding DNA: TGCGCCAGCAGCTTGTCCTGGGACAGGGTATCCGAGCAGTACTTC. Protein product: CASSLSWDRVSEQYF.

This clone has a single count. The chain carries TRBV29-1 and TRBJ1-1, with no clear D. The V end was cut by 7 bases, the J end by 1 base, with 10 bases between. CDR3 length equals 12 residues. Germline V gene lookup returns CDR1 SQVTM and CDR2 ANQGSEA. The CDR3 sequence is CSALNTNTEAFF. Here the CDR3 DNA reads TGCAGCGCTCTGAACACGAACACTGAAGCTTTCTTT. The entire variable domain, with the rest obtained from reference TRBV29-1 and TRBJ1-1, is as follows: SAVISQKPSRDICQRGTSLTIQCQVDSQVTMMFWYRQQPGQSLTLIATANQGSEATYESGFVIDKFPISRPNLTFSTLTVSNMSPEDSSIYLCSALNTNTEAFFGQGTRLTVV.

The chain is built from TRBV9 and TRBJ2-1; D is ambiguous. This CDR3 is 12 amino acids long. Germline lookup yields CDR1 SGDLS and CDR2 YYNGEE. The V end lost 3 bases, the J end lost 5 bases, and 6 bases lay between the germline ends. CDR3 in amino acids: CASSDYNNEQFF. As DNA, the CDR3 is TGTGCCAGCAGCGACTATAACAATGAGCAGTTCTTC. Looking up the rest from reference TRBV9 and TRBJ2-1 gives the full variable domain: DSGVTQTPKHLITATGQRVTLRCSPRSGDLSVYWYQQSLDQGLQFLIQYYNGEERAKGNILERFSAQQFPDLHSELNLSSLELGDSALYFCASSDYNNEQFFGPGTRLTVL.

In regard to this clone: Other DNA variants within this sample encode the same CDR3. The chain carries TRBV29-1 and TRBJ1-5; D gene unclear. This CDR3 spans 12 amino acids. CDR1 is SQVTM, CDR2 ANQGSEA, per germline. Trimming took 5 bases from V and 4 from J, leaving 9 bases between them. This chain's CDR3 is CSVREGNQPQHF. In nucleotides, the CDR3 is TGCAGCGTTCGGGAGGGAAATCAGCCCCAGCATTTT.

V usage is TRBV14 and J usage is TRBJ2-1; 13 bases fit TRBD2. Germline V gene sequence: CDR1 SGHDN, CDR2 FVKESK. The V and J ends lost 3 bases and 3 bases, in that order; junction bases with no gene match: 20. This CDR3 comprises 22 residues. The CDR3 DNA sequence: TGTGCCAGCAGCCATCTTCCGGACAGGGCACTAGCGGGAGGGCCTTTCTACAATGAGCAGTTCTTC. This codes for CASSHLPDRALAGGPFYNEQFF.

V usage is TRBV2 and J usage is TRBJ2-7; TRBD1 matches at 8 bases. Unmatched junction bases numbered 5, after V lost 7 bases and J lost 0 bases. The CDR3 is made up of 14 amino acids. Germline CDR1 and CDR2: SNHLY and FYNNEI. As DNA, the CDR3 is TGTGCCAGCACCCTCGACAGGGGCTCCTACGAGCAGTACTTC. This translates into CASTLDRGSYEQYF.

V usage is TRBV7-6 and J usage is TRBJ2-3, with 7 bases aligning to TRBD2. The CDR3 contains 17 residues. Germline assignment: CDR1 SGHVS and CDR2 FNYEAQ. J gave up 0 bases and V 5 bases, and 11 bases lay outside the gene matches. The CDR3 DNA is TGTGCCAGCAGCCTTCCCGCTAGCGGTACTAGCACAGATACGCAGTATTTT. This encodes CASSLPASGTSTDTQYF.

The genes are TRBV2 and TRBJ1-2, with 8 bases that match TRBD1. V gave up 2 bases and J gave up 8 bases; unmatched junction bases: 13. Looked up from germline, CDR1 is SNHLY and CDR2 is FYNNEI. CDR3 size: 16 residues. The CDR3 loop reads CASSEPDGQGRPGYTF. The CDR3 DNA reads as TGTGCCAGCAGTGAACCGGACGGACAGGGTCGGCCGGGCTACACCTTC. The full variable domain, its missing parts supplied by reference TRBV2 and TRBJ1-2, is EPEVTQTPSHQVTQMGQEVILRCVPISNHLYFYWYRQILGQKVEFLVSFYNNEISEKSEIFDDQFSVERPDGSNFTLKIRSTKLEDSAMYFCASSEPDGQGRPGYTFGSGTRLTVV.

The chain couples TRBV11-2 to TRBJ2-3; 7 bases are a match to TRBD2. The CDR3 totals 16 residues. Germline values: CDR1 SGHAT, CDR2 FQNNGV. Germline trimming cut 4 bases from V and 2 bases from J; bases unmatched to any gene: 9. The CDR3 DNA reads as TGTGCCAGCAGCTCTCCTAGCGGAAAGAACACAGATACGCAGTATTTT. Its protein product is CASSSPSGKNTDTQYF.

J is TRBJ1-3 and V is TRBV27, with TRBD1 identical over 7 bases. This CDR3 is 15 amino acids long. V was clipped by 6 bases and J by 0 bases; unmatched bases: 5. Germline CDR1 MNHEY, CDR2 SMNVEV (reference sequence). As DNA, the CDR3 is TGTGCCAGCAGACGGGACAGCCTCTCTGGAAACACCATATATTTT. This encodes CASRRDSLSGNTIYF.

The chain carries TRBV19 and TRBJ2-2; the match to TRBD2 covers 7 bases. The CDR3 extends over 15 amino acids. Per the germline V gene, CDR1 is LNHDA and CDR2 is SQIVND (reference sequence). J gave up 1 base and V 7 bases, and 6 bases lay outside the gene matches. CDR3 region: CASKRGSLNTGELFF. The CDR3 nucleotides are TGTGCCAGTAAGCGGGGCAGCCTGAACACCGGGGAGCTGTTTTTT.

This chain joins TRBV29-1 and TRBJ2-3, with a tentative D call TRBD2 (7 bases). Trimming cost V 0 bases and J 4 bases, with 14 bases left between them. This CDR3 comprises 15 residues. CDR1 and CDR2 (germline): SQVTM, ANQGSEA. CDR3 loop: CSVEEWGGSSDTQYF. CDR3 nucleotide sequence: TGCAGCGTTGAAGAGTGGGGGGGCTCATCAGATACGCAGTATTTT.

V and J are TRBV7-2 and TRBJ2-1; tentative D call: TRBD2 (6 bases). V was cut by 2 bases and J by 6 bases, with 8 bases left in between. CDR1 is SGHTA and CDR2 is FQGNSA in the germline V gene. The CDR3 has 13 residues. The CDR3 DNA reads TGTGCCAGCAGCTTATTGACTAGCAATGAGCAGTTCTTC. Its protein product is CASSLLTSNEQFF.

This clone was recorded only once. The chain links TRBV18 to TRBJ2-1, with TRBD1 identical over 8 bases. V was pared by 6 bases and J by 5 bases, with 6 bases of the junction left unmatched. This CDR3 contains 14 residues. Germline CDR1 reads KGHSH; CDR2 reads LQKENI. CDR3 in amino acids: CASSQTGADNEQFF. Here the CDR3 DNA reads TGTGCCAGCTCGCAGACAGGGGCTGACAATGAGCAGTTCTTC. The full variable domain, completed using reference TRBV18 and TRBJ2-1, is NAGVMQNPRHLVRRRGQEARLRCSPMKGHSHVYWYRQLPEEGLKFMVYLQKENIIDESGMPKERFSAEFPKEGPSILRIQQVVRGDSAAYFCASSQTGADNEQFFGPGTRLTVL.

This clone has only one observation. The V and J genes are TRBV13 and TRBJ2-7; tentatively, D is TRBD1 (5 bases). Per germline, CDR1 PRHDT and CDR2 FYEKMQ (reference sequence). There are 11 residues in the CDR3. V lost 5 bases and J 6 bases, leaving 8 bases between the germline ends. CDR3 bases: TGTGCCAGCAGCCAACAGGCCGAGCAGTACTTC. Encoded protein: CASSQQAEQYF.

This clone was seen only once. The chain employs TRBV5-1 and TRBJ2-5, with D hard to call. This CDR3 is 13 amino acids long. Per germline, CDR1 SGHRS and CDR2 YFSETQ. The V end lost 4 bases, the J end lost 5 bases, and 12 bases lay between the germline ends. The CDR3 spells CASSRPGGETQYF. The CDR3 coding sequence is TGCGCCAGCAGCCGGCCAGGTGGGGAGACCCAGTACTTC.

This sequence joins TRBV5-1 and TRBJ2-5; 10 bases are a match to TRBD2. The germline CDR1 and CDR2 sequences are SGHRS and YFSETQ. This CDR3 contains 15 residues. Trimming cost V 2 bases and J 3 bases; bases outside gene matches: 4. The CDR3 DNA is TGCGCCAGCAGCTTCCTCAGCGGGGGGGAAGAGACCCAGTACTTC. This gives the protein CASSFLSGGEETQYF.